Sequencing of this TCR beta chain was carried out in a study of a mutant IDH1 vaccine in newly diagnosed glioma. Study as a whole: Earlier treatment was radiotherapy, temozolomide, or both, with most getting both. Findings and caveats of the study: Of the patients, approximately 93% had vaccine-induced immune responses. Pseudoprogression apparently tracked independently of changes in top peripheral T cell clonotypes.

The sample's time point: baseline, week 1 (first vaccination visit). As for treatment: pre-vaccination baseline after standard-of-care therapy. Those who donated had recent WHO grade 3 or 4 IDH1-mutant, ATRX-lost astrocytomas. The V gene end was trimmed by 0 bases and the J gene end by 0 bases; junction bases not matched to a gene: 4. There are 16 residues in the CDR3. CDR1 and CDR2 from the germline V gene are MGHRA and YSYEKL. Remarks on this clone: Its specificity is unknown.

Here immunoSEQ multiplex PCR was the method, and the copy in TCRdb shows in-frame clones only, minus some. The sample shows about 92,000 clones, under 90% of them seen only once. V is TRBV4-1 and J is TRBJ1-1; 7 bases align to TRBD1. The sequencing used PBMCs, collected from a glioma patient treated with radiotherapy, temozolomide or both. The receptor's source is a woman between 45 and 60 years old with glioma. CDR3 sequence (DNA): TGCGCCAGCAGCCAAGAACCACAGGGGATGAACACTGAAGCTTTCTTT. This sequence encodes CASSQEPQGMNTEAFF.